Here is one T cell receptor (beta chain) with its context. This receptor's antigen is unknown. Per-nucleotide qualities are absent, and no much larger clonotype sits a single base away. The trial excluded patients who had a history of autoimmune disease or were on systemic immunosuppression. Peripheral blood for TCR sequencing was collected from all dose cohorts at baseline, on cycle 4 day 1, and on cycle 7 day 1. The samples were drawn from a first-in-human, open-label, multicenter phase I dose-escalation trial of ivuxolimab. Adults with locally advanced or metastatic head and neck squamous cell, hepatocellular, melanoma or renal cell carcinoma were enrolled in the trial. Before TCR sequencing, CD4+ T cells and CD8+ T cells were sorted from peripheral blood as separate populations. The CDR3 sequence holds 15 residues, the cysteine and phenylalanine included. Only the CDR3 part of the read is kept: 45 bases, read in frame from the first base. After removal of 0 bases from V and 6 bases from J, the junction retains 7 bases not matched to a gene. CDR1 and CDR2 are drawn from the germline V gene (reference sequence): LNHDA, SQIVND.

This entry comes from a study of OX40 agonist ivuxolimab in advanced cancers. For the wider study: Ivuxolimab was an agonistic, fully human IgG2 monoclonal antibody directed against OX40 (CD134), a costimulatory receptor. Prior anti-PD-1, anti-PD-L1 or anti-CTLA-4 therapy was permitted, and less than 45% of dose-escalation patients had received checkpoint inhibitors. Peripheral TCRbeta sequencing aimed to test whether ivuxolimab altered TCR sequence diversity and caused clonal T-cell expansion. Of the approximately 53 patients in dose escalation, about 19 had hepatocellular carcinoma, about 15 had melanoma, 9 had renal cell carcinoma and 9 had head and neck cancer. A male proportion of almost 85% and a mean age of around 60 years, ranging from 23 to 79, were recorded for the dose-escalation cohort. Three dose-escalation patients achieved partial responses, one with hepatocellular carcinoma and two with cutaneous melanoma. Intravenous ivuxolimab was administered to patients every 2 weeks at six dose levels: 0.01, 0.1, 0.3, 1.5, 3 and 10 mg/kg. The paper covers the monotherapy dose-escalation part of the phase I ivuxolimab trial, which included N ≈ 50 patients.

For sequencing of the TCRbeta CDR3 region, genomic DNA was extracted from the sorted cells. The immunoSEQ Assay was used to sequence the TCRbeta CDR3 regions. TCRdb carries this immuneACCESS record with in-frame sequences only. Its versions omit some clonotypes, under half of them owing to an unresolved V gene in the studies checked, with the rest unexplained. For this sample there are about 12,000 clones; around nine tenths appear just once. The ten largest clones represent roughly 50% of the sample. Overall study outcomes, separate from this receptor: On average, CD8+ T cells showed more expanded clones than CD4+ T cells after ivuxolimab. Partial responders in the 0.1-3.0 mg/kg groups had among the lowest normalized peripheral clonal expansion, especially among CD8+ T cells. The antigen specificity of the peripheral T cells that underwent clonal expansion was not determined. Low levels of normalized T-cell clonal expansion were also seen in some patients who did not respond. At doses of 0.1 to 3.0 mg/kg, clonal expansion of both CD4+ and CD8+ T cells in blood was seen between baseline and week 6.

The sequencing used CD4+ or CD8+ T cells sorted from blood, collected in a trial of the OX40 agonist ivuxolimab. The sequence was collected from an adult with an advanced solid tumor such as melanoma, head and neck, liver or kidney cancer. The sequence is built from TRBV19 and TRBJ2-7, and TRBD1 aligns with 8 junction nucleotides. The CDR3 reads as follows: CASSIEGAGGAEQYF. The DNA sequence is as follows: TGTGCCAGTAGTATAGAAGGGGCAGGGGGCGCCGAGCAGTACTTC.